This TCR beta chain was observed in a study of Graves' ophthalmopathy and Graves' hyperthyroidism. RNA transcripts yielded amplified TCR beta CDR3 regions. Second-round multiplex PCR came after first-round RT-PCR with HTBI primers. MiXCR, applied by TCRdb to the multiplex PCR reads, yields one record per CDR3 protein. The sample contains about 390,000 distinct CDR3 sequences, about 15% of which appear only once. This clonotype was detected ten times or more. Stable hyperthyroidism denotes an absence of ophthalmopathy throughout 18 months of follow-up. Sequenced sample: peripheral blood. The clonotype was recovered from an adult woman with stable Graves' hyperthyroidism.

The CDR3 nucleotides read TGTGCCAGCAATGGAGCGGGAGGTAGCTACGAGCAGTACTTC. As protein: CASNGAGGSYEQYF. The V gene is TRBV28, the J gene TRBJ2-7, with TRBD2 matching over 9 bases. The CDR3 spans 14 residues. Germline values: CDR1 MDHEN, CDR2 SYDVKM. With 7 bases clipped from V and 3 bases from J, the junction kept 7 bases outside the gene matches.